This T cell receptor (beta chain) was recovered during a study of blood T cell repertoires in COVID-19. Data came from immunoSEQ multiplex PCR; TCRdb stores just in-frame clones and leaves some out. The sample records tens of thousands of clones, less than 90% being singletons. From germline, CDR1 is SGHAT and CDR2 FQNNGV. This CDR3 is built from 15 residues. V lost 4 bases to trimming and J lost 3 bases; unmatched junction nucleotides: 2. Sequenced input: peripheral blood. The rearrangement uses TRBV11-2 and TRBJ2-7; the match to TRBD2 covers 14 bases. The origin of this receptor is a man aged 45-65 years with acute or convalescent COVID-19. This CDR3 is CASSSGTSGSYEQYF. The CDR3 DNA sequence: TGTGCCAGCAGCTCAGGGACTAGCGGGAGCTACGAGCAGTACTTC.